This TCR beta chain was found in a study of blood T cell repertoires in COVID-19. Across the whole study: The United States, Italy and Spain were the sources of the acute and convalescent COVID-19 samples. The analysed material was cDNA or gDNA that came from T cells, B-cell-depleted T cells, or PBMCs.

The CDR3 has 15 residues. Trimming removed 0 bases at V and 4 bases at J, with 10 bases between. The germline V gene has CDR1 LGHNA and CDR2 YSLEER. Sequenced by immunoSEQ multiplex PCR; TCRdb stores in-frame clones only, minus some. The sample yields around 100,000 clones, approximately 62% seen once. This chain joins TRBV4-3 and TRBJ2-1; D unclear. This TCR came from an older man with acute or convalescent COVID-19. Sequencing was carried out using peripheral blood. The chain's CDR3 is CASSQDGVAYNEQFF. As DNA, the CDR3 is TGCGCCAGCAGCCAAGATGGAGTAGCATACAATGAGCAGTTCTTC.